A single sample gave rise to the 10 T cell receptor beta chains below, sequenced in a study of blood T cell repertoires in COVID-19. Some clones are missing from TCRdb's copy, which holds only in-frame ones; the method was immunoSEQ multiplex PCR. The table records roughly 250,000 clones, 75% to 90% of them present only once. The material sequenced was peripheral blood. The origin of the receptors is a man aged 30 to 39 with acute or convalescent COVID-19.

This chain connects TRBV7-9 to TRBJ2-3; TRBD1 might be the D (6 bases). The V and J ends lost 5 bases and 3 bases respectively, with 12 bases between them. The CDR3 has 14 residues. The V gene's germline CDR1 is SEHNR and CDR2 FQNEAQ (reference sequence). This CDR3 is CASSKTGITDTQYF. The CDR3 DNA reads as TGTGCCAGCAGCAAAACAGGGATAACAGATACGCAGTATTTT.

The chain combines TRBV18 with TRBJ2-1; weak D call: TRBD2 (5 bases). Trimming stripped 3 bases from V and 7 bases from J, with 7 bases between. Germline CDR1 KGHSH, CDR2 LQKENI. The CDR3 extends over 12 amino acids. CDR3 sequence (DNA): TGTGCCAGCTCACCTTCGGGAAATGAGCAGTTCTTC. Translated: CASSPSGNEQFF.

The V gene is TRBV6-5, the J gene TRBJ2-3; 13 bases fit TRBD2. CDR3 size: 15 residues. The J segment lost 4 bases and the V segment lost 6 bases, leaving 4 bases of the junction unmatched. Germline CDR1 is MNHEY and CDR2 is SVGAGI. CDR3 sequence (DNA): TGTGCCAGCAGGCAACTAGCGGGGGGGCCAGATACGCAGTATTTT. This codes for CASRQLAGGPDTQYF.

This rearrangement joins TRBV2 to TRBJ1-5; D gene uncertain. The CDR3 length is 16 residues. The V gene's germline CDR1 is SNHLY and CDR2 FYNNEI. Trimming removed 2 bases at V and 3 bases at J, with 14 bases between. The CDR3 DNA reads TGTGCCAGCAGTGAATATGGCGGGTTAATCAATCAGCCCCAGCATTTT. Translating it yields CASSEYGGLINQPQHF.

The genes are TRBV28 and TRBJ2-3; TRBD2 aligns across 7 bases. Germline V gives CDR1 MDHEN, CDR2 SYDVKM. V gave up 5 bases and J gave up 2 bases; unmatched junction bases: 4. The CDR3 length is 14 residues. The CDR3 DNA reads as TGTGCCAGCAGTCCTAGCGGCCTCACAGATACGCAGTATTTT. Translated: CASSPSGLTDTQYF.

The rearrangement uses TRBV20-1 and TRBJ2-7; a weak D match, TRBD2 (5 bases). CDR1 is DFQATT and CDR2 is SNEGSKA in the germline V gene (reference sequence). The CDR3 has 11 amino acids. V was cut by 7 bases and J by 5 bases, with 12 bases left in between. The CDR3 nucleotides read TGCAGTGGGGAGAGCGTCCACGAGCAGTACTTC. Translation gives CSGESVHEQYF.

This clone came up once. CDR3 in DNA: TGTGCCAGCAGTTCGACAGGGGGCCCGTTTGACTACACCTTC. Amino acid sequence: CASSSTGGPFDYTF. V usage is TRBV28 and J usage is TRBJ1-2; 10 positions agree with TRBD1. Germline V CDR1 and CDR2: MDHEN, SYDVKM. The V segment lost 4 bases and the J segment 10 bases; nucleotides outside the gene matches: 9. This CDR3 region has 14 residues.

The chain couples TRBV7-8 to TRBJ1-6, with D possibly TRBD1 on 6 matching bases. The V and J ends lost 5 bases and 1 base respectively, with 18 bases between them. This CDR3 has 18 amino acids. Germline assignment: CDR1 SGHVS and CDR2 FQNEAQ. Here the CDR3 DNA reads TGTGCCAGCAGCGACGGCAGGGGATTCCGGTCCTATAATTCACCCCTCCACTTT. This translates into CASSDGRGFRSYNSPLHF.

The rearrangement links TRBV2 to TRBJ2-1, with 7 bases identical to TRBD1. Germline CDR1 and CDR2: SNHLY and FYNNEI. The V gene end was trimmed by 2 bases and the J gene end by 8 bases; junction bases not matched to a gene: 9. This CDR3 region has 15 residues. In DNA form, the CDR3 reads TGTGCCAGCAGTGAACAAGGACAGGCGTTTGATGAGCAGTTCTTC. It is translated as CASSEQGQAFDEQFF.

J is TRBJ1-3 and V is TRBV5-1; D may be TRBD1 (6 bases). V shed 3 bases and J shed 1 base, with 14 bases lying between them. The CDR3 is made up of 16 amino acids. From germline, CDR1 is SGHRS and CDR2 YFSETQ. The CDR3 spells CASSSTIQGSGNTIYF. DNA for the CDR3: TGCGCCAGCAGCTCGACCATACAGGGTTCTGGAAACACCATATATTTT.